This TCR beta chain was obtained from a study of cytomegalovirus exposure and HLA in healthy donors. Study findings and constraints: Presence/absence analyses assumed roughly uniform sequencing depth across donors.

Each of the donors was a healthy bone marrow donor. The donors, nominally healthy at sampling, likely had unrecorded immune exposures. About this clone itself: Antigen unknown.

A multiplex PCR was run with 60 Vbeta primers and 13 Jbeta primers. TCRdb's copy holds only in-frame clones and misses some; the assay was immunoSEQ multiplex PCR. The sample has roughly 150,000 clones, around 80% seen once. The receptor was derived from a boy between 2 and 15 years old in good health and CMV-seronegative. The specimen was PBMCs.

The CDR3 loop reads CASSQARENTEAFF. The CDR3 nucleotides read TGCGCCAGCAGCCAAGCCCGGGAGAACACTGAAGCTTTCTTT. The chain has TRBV4-1 and TRBJ1-1; D gene ambiguous. The germline V and J ends were trimmed by 1 base and 1 base, with 7 bases remaining between them. Germline V gives CDR1 MGHRA, CDR2 YSYEKL. This CDR3 has 14 residues.